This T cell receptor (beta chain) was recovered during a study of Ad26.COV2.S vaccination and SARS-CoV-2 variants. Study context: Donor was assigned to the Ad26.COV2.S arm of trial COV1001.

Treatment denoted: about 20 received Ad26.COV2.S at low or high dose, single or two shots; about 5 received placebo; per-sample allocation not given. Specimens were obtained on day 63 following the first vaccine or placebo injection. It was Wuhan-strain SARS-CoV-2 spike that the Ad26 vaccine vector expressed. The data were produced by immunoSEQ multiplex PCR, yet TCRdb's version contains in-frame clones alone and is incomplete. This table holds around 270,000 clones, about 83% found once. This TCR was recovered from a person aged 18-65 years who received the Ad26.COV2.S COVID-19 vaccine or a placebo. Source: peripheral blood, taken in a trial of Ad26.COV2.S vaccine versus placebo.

The CDR3 loop reads CASSRVGATGNTIYF. In DNA, the CDR3 is TGTGCCAGCAGCCGGGTGGGGGCGACTGGAAACACCATATATTTT. The chain couples TRBV9 to TRBJ1-3, with D possibly matching TRBD1 (6 bases). CDR3 length: 15 amino acids. V was shortened by 4 bases and J by 2 bases, with 13 bases between the two germline ends. Germline loops: CDR1 SGDLS, CDR2 YYNGEE.